Each of the 23 T cell receptor beta chains below was sequenced from the same sample in a study of shared clonotypes between healthy human individuals. Assay used: immunoSEQ multiplex PCR; TCRdb lists only in-frame clones, some missing. Among more than 900,000 clones, 75% to 85% were seen once, and the ten largest hold around 0.6%. The specimen sequenced was memory CD4+ T cells from PBMCs. The subset is: CD45RA-negative fraction. These receptors originate from a man younger than 35 in good health. Some clones in this sample may be carry-over from other donors' samples.

V gene TRBV9 combines with J gene TRBJ2-5; 9 nucleotides line up with TRBD2. The length of the CDR3 is 16 residues. After removal of 2 bases from V and 5 bases from J, the junction contained 10 bases not matched to a gene. Germline assignment: CDR1 SGDLS and CDR2 YYNGEE. CDR3 loop: CASSVGGLAGTETQYF. The CDR3 DNA reads as TGTGCCAGCAGCGTCGGGGGGCTAGCGGGAACGGAGACCCAGTACTTC. Based on the CDR3 plus reference TRBV9 and TRBJ2-5, the full variable domain is DSGVTQTPKHLITATGQRVTLRCSPRSGDLSVYWYQQSLDQGLQFLIQYYNGEERAKGNILERFSAQQFPDLHSELNLSSLELGDSALYFCASSVGGLAGTETQYFGPGTRLLVL.

As regards this clone: This sample includes further DNA sequences coding for the same CDR3. J is TRBJ2-3 and V is TRBV5-1, with D hard to call. The V gene's germline CDR1 is SGHRS and CDR2 YFSETQ. V shed 4 bases and J shed 1 base, with 7 bases lying between them. This CDR3 contains 13 residues. The CDR3, as DNA: TGCGCCAGCAGCCTCAGCGGCACAGATACGCAGTATTTT. Protein sequence: CASSLSGTDTQYF.

This clone was seen just once. J is TRBJ2-7 and V is TRBV28, with 7 bases lining up with TRBD2. CDR1 MDHEN and CDR2 SYDVKM come from the germline V gene. Germline trimming cut 7 bases from V and 4 bases from J; bases unmatched to any gene: 13. CDR3 size: 15 residues. The CDR3 loop reads CASTLWSGATYEQYF. CDR3 in DNA: TGTGCCAGCACCCTATGGAGCGGGGCTACGTACGAGCAGTACTTC. Filled out from reference TRBV28 and TRBJ2-7, the complete variable domain reads DVKVTQSSRYLVKRTGEKVFLECVQDMDHENMFWYRQDPGLGLRLIYFSYDVKMKEKGDIPEGYSVSREKKERFSLILESASTNQTSMYLCASTLWSGATYEQYFGPGTRLTVT.

The chain uses TRBV7-9 and TRBJ1-2, with D possibly being TRBD1 (6 bases). Trimming removed 5 bases at V and 8 bases at J, with 24 bases between. The CDR3 loop spans 16 amino acids. Germline assignment: CDR1 SEHNR and CDR2 FQNEAQ (reference sequence). The CDR3 region has the DNA TGTGCCAGCAGCCCGACGAATCGTTACAGGGTCGAGGGCTACACCTTC. Its translation is CASSPTNRYRVEGYTF.

The chain recombines TRBV7-9 with TRBJ1-1; D possibly corresponds to TRBD1 (5 bases). V lost 1 base, J lost 6 bases, and 12 bases lay in between. Per the germline V gene, CDR1 is SEHNR and CDR2 is FQNEAQ (reference sequence). The CDR3 is 14 amino acids. The DNA of the CDR3 is TGTGCCAGCAGCTTAGTTTCCGCGGGGGCTGAAGCTTTCTTT. Translating it yields CASSLVSAGAEAFF. Using reference TRBV7-9 and TRBJ1-1 for the parts outside the CDR3, the full variable domain is DTGVSQNPRHKITKRGQNVTFRCDPISEHNRLYWYRQTLGQGPEFLTYFQNEAQLEKSRLLSDRFSAERPKGSFSTLEIQRTEQGDSAMYLCASSLVSAGAEAFFGQGTRLTVV.

This chain links TRBV10-3 with TRBJ2-1; TRBD1 agrees at 9 bases. The junction had 3 bases not matched to a gene; V was cut back by 10 bases and J by 2 bases. CDR1 and CDR2 (germline): ENHRY, SYGVKD. The CDR3 loop spans 13 amino acids. The CDR3, as DNA: TGTGCCACCGGACAGGGGCCCTACAATGAGCAGTTCTTC. Residues: CATGQGPYNEQFF.

The chain couples TRBV5-1 to TRBJ1-4, with D unclear. V gave up 2 bases and J gave up 5 bases, with 7 bases separating them. Per the germline V gene, CDR1 is SGHRS and CDR2 is YFSETQ. CDR3 length: 13 amino acids. The CDR3 is CASSFDKNEKLFF. In DNA form, the CDR3 reads TGCGCCAGCAGCTTCGACAAGAATGAAAAACTGTTTTTT.

The V call is TRBV29-1, the J call TRBJ2-1; 11 positions agree with TRBD1. The trim removed 4 bases at V and 5 bases at J, leaving 10 bases unmatched. From germline, CDR1 is SQVTM and CDR2 ANQGSEA. The CDR3 loop spans 16 amino acids. CDR3 nucleotides: TGCAGCGTTGCTGAGACCGGGACAGGGGGGAACAATGAGCAGTTCTTC. This sequence encodes CSVAETGTGGNNEQFF.

This clone was seen more than once but under ten times. The rearrangement uses TRBV4-2 and TRBJ2-6; TRBD1 or TRBD2 may be the D gene (5 bases each). CDR3 length equals 17 residues. Germline values: CDR1 LGHNA, CDR2 YNFKEQ. Trimming left V 6 bases short and J 3 bases short, with 18 bases between. The CDR3 nucleotides are TGTGCCAGCAGTACAGGAAACCTGGACTTTGGGGCCAACGTCCTGACTTTC. Residues: CASSTGNLDFGANVLTF.

This chain uses TRBV9 with TRBJ2-1; D possibly corresponds to TRBD2 (5 bases). Germline loops: CDR1 SGDLS, CDR2 YYNGEE. This CDR3 region has 14 residues. Trimming stripped 2 bases from V and 5 bases from J, with 11 bases between. The CDR3 region has the DNA TGTGCCAGCAGCGTTAGCGCTAGCAACAATGAGCAGTTCTTC. Translated, it gives CASSVSASNNEQFF.

The chain recombines TRBV5-1 with TRBJ2-1, with 7 bases aligning to TRBD2. Losses at the gene ends were 2 bases for V and 3 bases for J; bases not matched to a gene: 5. There are 15 residues in the CDR3. CDR1 and CDR2 (germline): SGHRS, YFSETQ. CDR3 in DNA: TGCGCCAGCAGCTTAGAAGGACTAGACTACAATGAGCAGTTCTTC. Encoded protein: CASSLEGLDYNEQFF.

V usage is TRBV7-2 and J usage is TRBJ2-4; 10 positions agree with TRBD2. The CDR3 consists of 16 residues. The V gene end was trimmed by 5 bases and the J gene end by 7 bases; junction bases not matched to a gene: 11. The germline CDR1 and CDR2 sequences are SGHTA and FQGNSA. The CDR3 is CASSPYASGSVNIQYF. The CDR3 DNA reads TGTGCCAGCAGCCCCTATGCTAGCGGGAGTGTCAACATTCAGTACTTC. The full variable domain, its missing parts supplied by reference TRBV7-2 and TRBJ2-4, is GAGVSQSPSNKVTEKGKDVELRCDPISGHTALYWYRQSLGQGLEFLIYFQGNSAPDKSGLPSDRFSAERTGGSVSTLTIQRTQQEDSAVYLCASSPYASGSVNIQYFGAGTRLSVL.

The chain carries TRBV6-5 and TRBJ2-3, with TRBD2 identical over 8 bases. CDR1 is MNHEY and CDR2 is SVGAGI in the germline V gene. Trimming removed 2 bases from V and 0 bases from J; junction bases left unmatched: 4. This CDR3 comprises 16 residues. Here the CDR3 reads CASSYRLARSTDTQYF. The DNA of the CDR3 is TGTGCCAGCAGTTACCGACTAGCGCGAAGCACAGATACGCAGTATTTT.

This rearrangement joins TRBV29-1 to TRBJ2-5, with D uncertain. Trimming left V 4 bases short and J 0 bases short, with 9 bases between. CDR3 length equals 13 residues. CDR1 is SQVTM and CDR2 is ANQGSEA in the germline V gene. The CDR3 loop is CSVVRRHQETQYF. The DNA of the CDR3 is TGCAGCGTTGTTCGGCGTCACCAAGAGACCCAGTACTTC.

This clone appeared a few times. Other DNA sequences within the sample encode an identical CDR3. This rearrangement joins TRBV11-2 to TRBJ2-1; 8 bases line up with TRBD2. Losses at the gene ends were 4 bases for V and 2 bases for J; bases not matched to a gene: 4. This CDR3 is 15 amino acids long. Germline CDR1 is SGHAT and CDR2 is FQNNGV. The DNA for the CDR3 is TGTGCCAGCAGCTACACTAGCGGAACCTACAATGAGCAGTTCTTC. Translation gives CASSYTSGTYNEQFF.

This clone was found a few times. V and J are TRBV10-2 and TRBJ2-4, with D unclear. The CDR3 contains 13 residues. Looked up from germline, CDR1 is WSHSY and CDR2 is SAAADI. V was pared by 0 bases and J by 5 bases, with 5 bases between. This CDR3 is CASSESNQNIQYF. CDR3 coding DNA: TGCGCCAGCAGTGAGTCGAACCAAAACATTCAGTACTTC.

This clone has only a few counts. The chain recombines TRBV6-5 with TRBJ2-2; D remains unclear. The V end was cut by 10 bases, the J end by 3 bases, with 15 bases between. The CDR3 runs 14 residues. Germline CDR1 and CDR2: MNHEY and SVGAGI. CDR3 DNA: TGTGCCACCTGGGCGGATTTCTACACCGGGGAGCTGTTTTTT. Translated: CATWADFYTGELFF.

The chain employs TRBV28 and TRBJ1-2; 9 positions agree with TRBD1. V lost 7 bases and J lost 4; bases outside the gene matches: 7. There are 14 residues in the CDR3. Germline assignment: CDR1 MDHEN and CDR2 SYDVKM. Written as DNA, the CDR3 is TGTGCCAGCACCGTGGACAGGGGCGTCTATGGCTACACCTTC. This codes for CASTVDRGVYGYTF.

The chain carries TRBV10-3 and TRBJ1-4; D gene unclear. Trimming took 3 bases from V and 2 from J, leaving 16 bases between them. This CDR3 is built from 17 residues. The germline gives CDR1 ENHRY, CDR2 SYGVKD. CDR3 DNA: TGTGCCATCAGTGACCCCGGGCAGTTATCGACTAATGAAAAACTGTTTTTT. It translates to CAISDPGQLSTNEKLFF.

The J gene is TRBJ2-3, the V gene TRBV29-1; no clear D. Germline V gives CDR1 SQVTM, CDR2 ANQGSEA. V lost 4 bases and J lost 6, with 14 bases in between. The CDR3 is 13 residues long. In DNA, the CDR3 is TGCAGCGTTGCCATTCTATTGCCGGATACGCAGTATTTT. Translated, it gives CSVAILLPDTQYF.

CDR3 in DNA: TGTGCCAGCAGTCCGAAGGCTGGGGCCAACGTCCTGACTTTC. Amino acid sequence: CASSPKAGANVLTF. The chain uses TRBV6-1 and TRBJ2-6; D unresolved. Trimming removed 5 bases at V and 2 bases at J, with 7 bases between. This CDR3 region has 14 residues. Germline CDR1 reads MNHNS; CDR2 reads SASEGT.

The chain couples TRBV15 to TRBJ2-2; 11 nucleotides line up with TRBD2. Germline V CDR1 and CDR2: LNHNV, YYDKDF (reference sequence). Trimming took 1 base from V and 6 from J; bases not matched to a gene: 10. The length of the CDR3 is 18 residues. The CDR3 protein is CATSRGTSGFQMAGELFF. The CDR3 DNA reads as TGTGCCACCAGCAGAGGGACTAGCGGGTTTCAAATGGCCGGGGAGCTGTTTTTT.

The chain is built from TRBV7-6 and TRBJ2-3, with 11 nucleotides matching TRBD1. The CDR3 runs 15 residues. V was clipped by 2 bases and J by 4 bases; unmatched bases: 2. Germline lookup yields CDR1 SGHVS and CDR2 FNYEAQ. CDR3 loop: CASSLWTGGADTQYF. CDR3 DNA: TGTGCCAGCAGCTTATGGACAGGGGGCGCAGATACGCAGTATTTT.